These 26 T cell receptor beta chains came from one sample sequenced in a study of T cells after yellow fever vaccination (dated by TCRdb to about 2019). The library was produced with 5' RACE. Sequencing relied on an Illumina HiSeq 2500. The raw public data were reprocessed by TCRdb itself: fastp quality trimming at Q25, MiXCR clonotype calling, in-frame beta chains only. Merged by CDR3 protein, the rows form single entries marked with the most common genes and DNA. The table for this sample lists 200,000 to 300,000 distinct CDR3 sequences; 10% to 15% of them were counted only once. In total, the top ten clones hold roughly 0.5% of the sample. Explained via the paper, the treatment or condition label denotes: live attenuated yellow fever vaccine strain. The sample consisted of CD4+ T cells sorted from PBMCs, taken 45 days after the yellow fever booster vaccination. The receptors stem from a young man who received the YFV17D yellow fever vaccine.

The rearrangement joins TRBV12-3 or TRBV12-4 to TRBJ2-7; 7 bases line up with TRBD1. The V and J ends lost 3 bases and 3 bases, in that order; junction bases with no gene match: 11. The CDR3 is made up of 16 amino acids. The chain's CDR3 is CASSFRQGFTLYEQYF. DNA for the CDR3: TGTGCCAGCAGTTTTCGACAGGGCTTTACCCTCTACGAGCAGTACTTC.

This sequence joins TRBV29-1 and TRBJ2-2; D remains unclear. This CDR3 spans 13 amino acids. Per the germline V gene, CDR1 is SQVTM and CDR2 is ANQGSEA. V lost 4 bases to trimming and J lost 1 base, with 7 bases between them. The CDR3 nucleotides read TGCAGCGTTGTACCAGGGAACACCGGGGAGCTGTTTTTT. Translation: CSVVPGNTGELFF.

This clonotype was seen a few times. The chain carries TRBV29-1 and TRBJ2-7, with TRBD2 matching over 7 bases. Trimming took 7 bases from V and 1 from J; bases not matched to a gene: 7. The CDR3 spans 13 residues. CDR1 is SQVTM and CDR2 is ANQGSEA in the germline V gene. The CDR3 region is CSGRGGLSYEQYF. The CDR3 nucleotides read TGCAGCGGCCGCGGGGGTCTTTCCTACGAGCAGTACTTC.

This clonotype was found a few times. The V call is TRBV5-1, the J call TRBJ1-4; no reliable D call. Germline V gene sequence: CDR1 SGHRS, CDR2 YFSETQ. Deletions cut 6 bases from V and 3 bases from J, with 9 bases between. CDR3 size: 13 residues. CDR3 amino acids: CASKREPNEKLFF. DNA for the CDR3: TGCGCCAGCAAAAGGGAACCTAATGAAAAACTGTTTTTT.

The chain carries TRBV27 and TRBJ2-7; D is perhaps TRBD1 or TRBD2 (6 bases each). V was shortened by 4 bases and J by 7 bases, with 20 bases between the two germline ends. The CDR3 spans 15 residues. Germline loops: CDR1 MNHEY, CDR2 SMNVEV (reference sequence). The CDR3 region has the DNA TGTGCCAGCAGTTCGCGGCGACAGGCAGGGAGGGAGCAGTACTTC. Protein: CASSSRRQAGREQYF.

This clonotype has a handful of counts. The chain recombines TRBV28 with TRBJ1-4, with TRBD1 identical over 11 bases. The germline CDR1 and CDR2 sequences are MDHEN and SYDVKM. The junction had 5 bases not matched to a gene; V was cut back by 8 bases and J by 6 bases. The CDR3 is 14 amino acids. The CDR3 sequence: CASGQGAPYEKLFF. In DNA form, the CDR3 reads TGTGCCAGCGGACAGGGGGCGCCGTATGAAAAACTGTTTTTT. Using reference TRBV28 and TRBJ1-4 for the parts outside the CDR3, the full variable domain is DVKVTQSSRYLVKRTGEKVFLECVQDMDHENMFWYRQDPGLGLRLIYFSYDVKMKEKGDIPEGYSVSREKKERFSLILESASTNQTSMYLCASGQGAPYEKLFFGSGTQLSVL.

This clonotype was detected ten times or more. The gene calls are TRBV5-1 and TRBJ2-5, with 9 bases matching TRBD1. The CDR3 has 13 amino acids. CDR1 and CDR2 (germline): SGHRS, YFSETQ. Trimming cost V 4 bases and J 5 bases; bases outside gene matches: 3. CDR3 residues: CASSGQGWETQYF. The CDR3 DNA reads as TGCGCCAGCAGCGGACAGGGGTGGGAGACCCAGTACTTC.

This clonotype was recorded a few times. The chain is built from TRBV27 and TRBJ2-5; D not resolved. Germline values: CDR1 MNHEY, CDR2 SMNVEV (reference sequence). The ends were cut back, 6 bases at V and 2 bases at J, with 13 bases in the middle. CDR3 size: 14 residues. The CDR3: CASSSFGLQETQYF. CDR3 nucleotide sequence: TGTGCCAGCAGCTCGTTTGGGTTACAAGAGACCCAGTACTTC.

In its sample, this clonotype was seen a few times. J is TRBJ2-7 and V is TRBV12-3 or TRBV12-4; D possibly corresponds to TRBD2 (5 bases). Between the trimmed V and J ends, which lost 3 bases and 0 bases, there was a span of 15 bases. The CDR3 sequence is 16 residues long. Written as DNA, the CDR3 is TGTGCCAGCAGTTTCGGCTTCGGGATAGGCTCCTACGAGCAGTACTTC. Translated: CASSFGFGIGSYEQYF.

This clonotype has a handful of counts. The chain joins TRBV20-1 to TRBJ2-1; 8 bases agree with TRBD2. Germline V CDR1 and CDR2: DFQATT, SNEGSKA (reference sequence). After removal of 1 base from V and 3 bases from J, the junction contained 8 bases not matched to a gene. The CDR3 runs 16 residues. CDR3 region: CSARAESGSGYNEQFF. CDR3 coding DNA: TGCAGTGCTAGAGCGGAGAGCGGGAGCGGCTACAATGAGCAGTTCTTC.

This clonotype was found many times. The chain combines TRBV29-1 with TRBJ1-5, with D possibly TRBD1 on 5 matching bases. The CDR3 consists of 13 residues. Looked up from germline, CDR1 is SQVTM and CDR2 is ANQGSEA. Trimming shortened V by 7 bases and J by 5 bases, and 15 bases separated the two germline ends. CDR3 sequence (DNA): TGCAGCGCCAAAAATCGGGGGGATCAGCCCCAGCATTTT. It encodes CSAKNRGDQPQHF. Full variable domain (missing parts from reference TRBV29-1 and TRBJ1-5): SAVISQKPSRDICQRGTSLTIQCQVDSQVTMMFWYRQQPGQSLTLIATANQGSEATYESGFVIDKFPISRPNLTFSTLTVSNMSPEDSSIYLCSAKNRGDQPQHFGDGTRLSIL.

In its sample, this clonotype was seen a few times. The CDR3 here is CASSLVGLAGGETQYF. For the CDR3, the DNA is TGTGCCAGCAGCTTAGTAGGACTAGCGGGGGGAGAGACCCAGTACTTC. The chain is built from TRBV7-9 and TRBJ2-5; 14 bases map to TRBD2. CDR3 length: 16 amino acids. CDR1 is SEHNR, CDR2 FQNEAQ, per germline (reference sequence). Losses at the gene ends were 1 base for V and 4 bases for J; bases not matched to a gene: 2. The full variable domain, its missing parts supplied by reference TRBV7-9 and TRBJ2-5, is DTGVSQNPRHKITKRGQNVTFRCDPISEHNRLYWYRQTLGQGPEFLTYFQNEAQLEKSRLLSDRFSAERPKGSFSTLEIQRTEQGDSAMYLCASSLVGLAGGETQYFGPGTRLLVL.

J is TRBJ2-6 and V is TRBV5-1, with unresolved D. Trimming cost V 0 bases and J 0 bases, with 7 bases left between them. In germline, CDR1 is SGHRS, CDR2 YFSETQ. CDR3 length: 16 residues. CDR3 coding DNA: TGCGCCAGCAGCTTGGGGCCGATCTCTGGGGCCAACGTCCTGACTTTC. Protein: CASSLGPISGANVLTF. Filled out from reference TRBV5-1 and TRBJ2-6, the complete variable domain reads KAGVTQTPRYLIKTRGQQVTLSCSPISGHRSVSWYQQTPGQGLQFLFEYFSETQRNKGNFPGRFSGRQFSNSRSEMNVSTLELGDSALYLCASSLGPISGANVLTFGAGSRLTVL.

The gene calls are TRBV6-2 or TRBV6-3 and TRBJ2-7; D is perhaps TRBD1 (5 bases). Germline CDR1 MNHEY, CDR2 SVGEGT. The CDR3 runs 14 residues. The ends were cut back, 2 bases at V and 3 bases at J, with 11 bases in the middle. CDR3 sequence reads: CASSYTRVGYEQYF. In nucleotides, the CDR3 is TGTGCCAGCAGTTACACCAGGGTAGGCTACGAGCAGTACTTC.

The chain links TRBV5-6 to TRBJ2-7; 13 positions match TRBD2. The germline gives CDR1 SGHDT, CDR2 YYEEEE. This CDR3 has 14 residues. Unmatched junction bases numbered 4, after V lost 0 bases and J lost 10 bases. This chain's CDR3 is CASSLVGLAGPQYF. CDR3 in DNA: TGTGCCAGCAGCTTGGTGGGACTAGCGGGACCACAGTACTTC.

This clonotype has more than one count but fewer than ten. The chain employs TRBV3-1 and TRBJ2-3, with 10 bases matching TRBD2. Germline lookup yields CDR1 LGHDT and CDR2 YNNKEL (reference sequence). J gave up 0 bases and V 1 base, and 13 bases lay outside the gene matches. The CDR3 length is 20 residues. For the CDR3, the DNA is TGTGCCAGCAGCCAAGTAGTAGCGGGAGGCCGAACTCCTAGCACAGATACGCAGTATTTT. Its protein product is CASSQVVAGGRTPSTDTQYF.

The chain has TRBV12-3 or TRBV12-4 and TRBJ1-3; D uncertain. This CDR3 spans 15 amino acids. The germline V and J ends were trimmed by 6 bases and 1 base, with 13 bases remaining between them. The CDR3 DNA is TGTGCCAGCAGCCTCACCGGGAATTCTGGAAACACCATATATTTT. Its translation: CASSLTGNSGNTIYF.

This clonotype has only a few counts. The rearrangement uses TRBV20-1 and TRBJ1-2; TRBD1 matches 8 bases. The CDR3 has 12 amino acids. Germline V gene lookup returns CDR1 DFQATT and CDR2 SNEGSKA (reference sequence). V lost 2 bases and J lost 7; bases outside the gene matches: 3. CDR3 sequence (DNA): TGCAGTGCTAGAACCAGGGGGCTTGGCTACACCTTC. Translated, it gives CSARTRGLGYTF.

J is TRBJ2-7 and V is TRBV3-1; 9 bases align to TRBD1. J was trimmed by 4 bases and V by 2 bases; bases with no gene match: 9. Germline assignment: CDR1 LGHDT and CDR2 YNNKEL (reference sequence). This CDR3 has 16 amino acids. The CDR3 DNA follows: TGTGCCAGCAGCCAAAGGGGGACAGGGAAAGTATACGAGCAGTACTTC. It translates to CASSQRGTGKVYEQYF.

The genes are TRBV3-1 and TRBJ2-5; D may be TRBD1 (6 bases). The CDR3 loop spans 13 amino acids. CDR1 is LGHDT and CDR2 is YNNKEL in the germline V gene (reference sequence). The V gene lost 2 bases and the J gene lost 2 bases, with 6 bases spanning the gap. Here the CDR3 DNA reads TGTGCCAGCAGCCAAAGGGGGCAAGAGACCCAGTACTTC. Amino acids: CASSQRGQETQYF.

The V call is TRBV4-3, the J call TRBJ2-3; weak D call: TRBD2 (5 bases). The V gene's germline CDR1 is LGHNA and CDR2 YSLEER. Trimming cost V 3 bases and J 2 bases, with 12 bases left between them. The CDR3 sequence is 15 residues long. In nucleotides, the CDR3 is TGCGCCAGCAGCCATTTACAAGCGGCCACAGATACGCAGTATTTT. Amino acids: CASSHLQAATDTQYF.

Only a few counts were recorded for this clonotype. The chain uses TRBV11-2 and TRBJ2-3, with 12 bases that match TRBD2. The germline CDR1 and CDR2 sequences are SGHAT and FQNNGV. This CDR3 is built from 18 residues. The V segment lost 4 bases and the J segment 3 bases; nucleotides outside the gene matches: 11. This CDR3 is CASSYTLRGTSGTDTQYF. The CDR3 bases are TGTGCCAGCAGCTATACCCTTAGGGGGACTAGCGGGACAGATACGCAGTATTTT.

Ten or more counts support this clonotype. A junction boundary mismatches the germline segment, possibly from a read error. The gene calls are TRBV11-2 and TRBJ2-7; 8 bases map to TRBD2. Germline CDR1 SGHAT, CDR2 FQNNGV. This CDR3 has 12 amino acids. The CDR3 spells CASSPSQGLGLF. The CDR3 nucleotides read TGTGCCAGCAGCCCCTCCCAGGGACTAGGACTCTTC.

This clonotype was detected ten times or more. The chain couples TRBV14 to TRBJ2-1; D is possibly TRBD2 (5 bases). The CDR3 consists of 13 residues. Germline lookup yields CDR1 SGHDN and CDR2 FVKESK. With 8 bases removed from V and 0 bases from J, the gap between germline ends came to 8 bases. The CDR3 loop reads CASGLNSYNEQFF. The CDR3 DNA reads TGTGCCAGCGGACTGAACTCCTACAATGAGCAGTTCTTC. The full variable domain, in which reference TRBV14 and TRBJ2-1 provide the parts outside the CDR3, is EAGVTQFPSHSVIEKGQTVTLRCDPISGHDNLYWYRRVMGKEIKFLLHFVKESKQDESGMPNNRFLAERTGGTYSTLKVQPAELEDSGVYFCASGLNSYNEQFFGPGTRLTVL.

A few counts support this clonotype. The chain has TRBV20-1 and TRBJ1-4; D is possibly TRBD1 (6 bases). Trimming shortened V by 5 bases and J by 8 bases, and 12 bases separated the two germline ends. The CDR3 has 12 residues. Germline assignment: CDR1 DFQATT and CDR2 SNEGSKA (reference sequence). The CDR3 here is CSAATGREKLFF. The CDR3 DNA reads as TGCAGTGCTGCTACAGGGCGCGAAAAACTGTTTTTT.

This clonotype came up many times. The CDR3 DNA reads TGTGCCAGCAGCCCCTTCAGGGGATCCACAGATACGCAGTATTTT. Its translation: CASSPFRGSTDTQYF. The chain recombines TRBV6-2 or TRBV6-3 with TRBJ2-3; TRBD1 might be the D (6 bases). This CDR3 has 15 residues. Deletions cut 6 bases from V and 2 bases from J, with 15 bases between. Per germline, CDR1 MNHEY and CDR2 SVGEGT.